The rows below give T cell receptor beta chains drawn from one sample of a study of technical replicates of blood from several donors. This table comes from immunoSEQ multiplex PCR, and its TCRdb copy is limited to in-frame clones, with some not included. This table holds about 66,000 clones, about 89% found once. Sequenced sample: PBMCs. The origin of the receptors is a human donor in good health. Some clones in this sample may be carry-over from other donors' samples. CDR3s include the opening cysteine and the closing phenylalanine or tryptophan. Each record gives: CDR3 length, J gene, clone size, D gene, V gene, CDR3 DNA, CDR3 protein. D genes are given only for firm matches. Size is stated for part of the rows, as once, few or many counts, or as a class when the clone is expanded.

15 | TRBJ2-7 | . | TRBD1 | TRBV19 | TGTGCCAGTAGTATAGGAGCAGGGGGCGTCGACGAGCAGTACTTC | CASSIGAGGVDEQYF
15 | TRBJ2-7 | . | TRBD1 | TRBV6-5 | TGTGCCAGCAGCCGCGCCGGGCAGGGGGCATACGAGCAGTACTTC | CASSRAGQGAYEQYF
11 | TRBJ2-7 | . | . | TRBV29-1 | TGCAGCGTTGAGGCCTTTTACGAGCAGTACTTC | CSVEAFYEQYF
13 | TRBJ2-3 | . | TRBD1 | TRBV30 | TGTGCCTGGACCACAGGGGTCACAGATACGCAGTATTTT | CAWTTGVTDTQYF
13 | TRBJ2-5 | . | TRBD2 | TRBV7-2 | TGTGCCAGCAGAGGGACTAGCATGGAGACCCAGTACTTC | CASRGTSMETQYF
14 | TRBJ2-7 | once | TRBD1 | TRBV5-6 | TGTGCCAGCAGCCTCCGGGACAGGGCCTACGAGCAGTACTTC | CASSLRDRAYEQYF
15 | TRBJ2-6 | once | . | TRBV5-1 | TGCGCCAGCAGCTCCCAGGGGTCTGGGGCCAACGTCCTGACTTTC | CASSSQGSGANVLTF
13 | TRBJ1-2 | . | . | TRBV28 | TGTGCCACTACAGGACAGCCTAACTATGGCTACACCTTC | CATTGQPNYGYTF
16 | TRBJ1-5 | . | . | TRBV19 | TGTGCCAGTAGTATGGACAGCCACCCTACCAATCAGCCCCAGCATTTT | CASSMDSHPTNQPQHF
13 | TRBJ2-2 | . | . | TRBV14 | TGTGCCAGCAGCCAAGTGGTCGGCGGGGAGCTGTTTTTT | CASSQVVGGELFF
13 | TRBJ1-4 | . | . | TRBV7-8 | TGTGCCAGCAGCCCAGGGTTTTACGAAAAACTGTTTTTT | CASSPGFYEKLFF
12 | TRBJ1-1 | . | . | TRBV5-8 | TGTGCCAGCAGCTTACAGAACACTGAAGCTTTCTTT | CASSLQNTEAFF
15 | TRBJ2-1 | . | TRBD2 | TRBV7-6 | TGTGCCACAAGATCCGGGACTAGCGTAGGCAATGAGCAGTTCTTC | CATRSGTSVGNEQFF
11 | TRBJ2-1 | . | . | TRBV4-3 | TGCGCCAGCAGCCAATTCGATGAGCAGTTCTTC | CASSQFDEQFF
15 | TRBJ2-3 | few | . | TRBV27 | TGTGCCAGCAGTAGGGGCCAGCGCGCCACAGATACGCAGTATTTT | CASSRGQRATDTQYF
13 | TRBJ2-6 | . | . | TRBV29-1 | TGCAGCGGCGGGGATAGGGGGGCCAACGTCCTGACTTTC | CSGGDRGANVLTF
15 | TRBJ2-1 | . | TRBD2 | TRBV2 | TGTGCCTTCCTCGGGGGGGGGCCCGTATACAATGAGCAGTTCTTC | CAFLGGGPVYNEQFF
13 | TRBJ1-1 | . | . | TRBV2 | TGTGCCAGCAGTGAAATCGGTGACACTGAAGCTTTCTTT | CASSEIGDTEAFF
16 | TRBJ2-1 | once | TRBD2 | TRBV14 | TGTGCCAGCAGCCAAGATGGGCTAGCGGGGTGGGATGAGCAGTTCTTC | CASSQDGLAGWDEQFF
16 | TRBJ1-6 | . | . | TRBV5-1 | TGCGCCAGCAGCTTGGATTTGGGGGGGCGCGGTTCACCCCTCCACTTT | CASSLDLGGRGSPLHF
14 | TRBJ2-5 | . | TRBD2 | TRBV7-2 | TGTGCCAGCAGCTTAGGCACTAGCGGGGCGCCCCAGTACTTC | CASSLGTSGAPQYF
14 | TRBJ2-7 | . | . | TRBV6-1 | TGTGCCAGCACGCCGACGACTTACGCCTACGAGCAGTACTTC | CASTPTTYAYEQYF
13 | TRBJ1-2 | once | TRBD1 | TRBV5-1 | TGCGCCAGCAGCTTGACAGGGGACTATGGCTACACCTTC | CASSLTGDYGYTF
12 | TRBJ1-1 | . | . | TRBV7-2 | TGTGCCAGCGGACAGACGAACACTGAAGCTTTCTTT | CASGQTNTEAFF